This TCR beta chain was identified during a study of shared clonotypes between healthy human individuals. The germline gives CDR1 SGHRS, CDR2 YFSETQ. The V end lost 5 bases, the J end lost 4 bases, and 19 bases lay between the germline ends. The CDR3 contains 16 residues. Donors included only healthy HIV-negative adults lacking recent acute infections or vaccinations. About 30,000 T cell genomes (roughly 220 ng DNA) went into each sorted-subset replicate. Measured with immunoSEQ multiplex PCR; TCRdb has only the in-frame clones, and not every one. Of about 1 million clones listed, more than 65% are singletons.

This clonotype was sampled from a man aged 18 to 30 in good health. V gene TRBV5-1 combines with J gene TRBJ2-1, with D possibly TRBD1 on 6 matching bases. Sequenced sample: memory CD4+ T cells sorted from blood. Indicated subset: CD45RA-negative fraction. DNA for the CDR3: TGCGCCAGCAGGGGGAACGCCGGGACACAATACAATGAGCAGTTCTTC. Translated, it gives CASRGNAGTQYNEQFF. Using reference TRBV5-1 and TRBJ2-1 for the parts outside the CDR3, the full variable domain is KAGVTQTPRYLIKTRGQQVTLSCSPISGHRSVSWYQQTPGQGLQFLFEYFSETQRNKGNFPGRFSGRQFSNSRSEMNVSTLELGDSALYLCASRGNAGTQYNEQFFGPGTRLTVL.